This T cell receptor beta chain was observed in a study of blood T cells in healthy people across ages (dated by TCRdb to the mid-2010s). Study-wide context: In model experiments, template switching captured roughly one uniquely barcoded TCR beta cDNA molecule for every two T cells. Age-related changes in TCR beta repertoire diversity were measured in the study by deep sequencing normalized with unique cDNA molecular identifiers. To avoid experimental bias, donors of different ages were randomly spread across the sequencing lanes. Four age groups were formed from the donors: young (average 16 years), middle-aged (approximately 39), aged (about 62) and long-lived (roughly 88). For two donors (one aged 18 to 29 and one aged 80 or older), the study analyzed two additional independent replicas of 1 million unique cDNA reads from the same blood draw.

General conclusions and limits of the study: There was a strong correlation between observed TCR beta diversity and the percentage of naive T cells measured by flow cytometry. Conclusive comparison of naive and antigen-experienced compartments was prevented by the profiling of bulk unsorted PBMCs. Estimates of total diversity based on one million sequenced T cells were considered lower bounds and underestimates. Compared with the aged group, the long-lived group had more naive CD4+ T cells, fewer expanded clones and increased TCR diversity, a pattern suggesting age selection. As age increased, observed TCR beta diversity per million T cells dropped in a roughly linear way, and a significant reduction was already evident by age around 41. Because the CMV infection status of the donors was unknown, age-related changes in expanded clonotypes may potentially have been confounded.

Donors were 39 systemically healthy Caucasian individuals from Russia aged roughly 6 to 90 years. Around 10 milliliters of peripheral blood were drawn from each donor into EDTA-treated Vacutainer tubes. Ficoll-Paque density-gradient centrifugation was used to isolate PBMCs, with at least 7 million obtained per sample. Trizol reagent was used to extract total RNA from the PBMCs, yielding at least 6 micrograms per sample. Naive CD45RAhigh/CD27high T cell percentages were measured by flow cytometry on a PBMC aliquot from every donor. The library was obtained by 5' RACE. Instrument used: Illumina HiSeq 2500. A second PCR of roughly 7 to 11 cycles was performed with a sample-barcoded 5' primer and a J-beta primer mix. A template-switch 5' adaptor carrying 12 random nucleotides introduced a unique molecular identifier onto each TCR beta cDNA molecule. Each sample yielded at least 2.5 million CDR3-containing paired-end reads. All of the RNA was converted into first-strand cDNA using the Mint cDNA synthesis kit, with a TRBC-specific oligonucleotide serving as the primer. Following uracil-DNA glycosylase treatment, a first 18-cycle PCR with universal primers M1SS and BC2_uni_R was performed on all cDNA. In the source study's methods: Normalization of each sample was performed by random selection of 1 million high-quality reads, each carrying a distinct molecular identifier. Reads sharing molecular identifiers were discarded rather than binned into consensus sequences. MiTCR, with a Q25 quality threshold and the strictest error-elimination algorithm, was used for CDR3 identification, clonotype clustering and error correction. A nonparametric unseen species model with Euler transformation was used to estimate a lower bound on total TCR beta diversity. TCRdb reprocessed the public reads (quality trimming at Q25 with fastp, clone calling with MiXCR) and kept in-frame beta chains. Every distinct CDR3 protein forms one entry, paired with its most common genes and DNA. TCRdb, not the authors, supplied the V and J calls. This sample has hundreds of thousands of distinct CDR3 sequences in its table, and about 25% of those were observed once. The ten largest clonotypes hold around 29% of the sample.

This clonotype turned up a few times. Its antigen remains unidentified. There are no base qualities to consult, and no much larger clone falls within one base. CDR1 and CDR2, per the germline V gene, are SGHDT and YYEEEE. V is clipped by 0 bases and J by 0 bases, and the sequence between their germline boundaries is 19 bases long. The CDR3 has 18 amino acids, counting the end cysteine and phenylalanine. Just CDR3 DNA is preserved here, 54 bases in frame from base 1. The chain was built from TRBV5-6 and TRBJ2-7, with TRBD2 as a weak D call on 6 bases. The sequencing sample was made of blood. The clonotype was recovered from a woman between 70 and 85 years old in good health. The sequenced DNA is TGTGCCAGCAGCTTGGGGAGACTAGGTTCCTCCGCCTCCTACGAGCAGTACTTC. Its protein product is CASSLGRLGSSASYEQYF.